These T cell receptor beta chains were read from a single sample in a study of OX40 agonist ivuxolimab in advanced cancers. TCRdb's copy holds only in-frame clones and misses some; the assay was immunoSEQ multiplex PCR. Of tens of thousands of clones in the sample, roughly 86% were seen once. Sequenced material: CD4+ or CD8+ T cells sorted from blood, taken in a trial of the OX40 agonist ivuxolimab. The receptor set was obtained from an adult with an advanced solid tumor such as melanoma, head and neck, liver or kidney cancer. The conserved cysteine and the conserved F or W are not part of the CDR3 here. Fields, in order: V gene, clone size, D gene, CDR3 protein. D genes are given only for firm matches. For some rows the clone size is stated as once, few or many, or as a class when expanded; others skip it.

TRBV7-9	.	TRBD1	ASSSWTGDGELF
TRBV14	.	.	ASSQASEGLHEQY
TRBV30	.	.	AWRYGGPSYEQY
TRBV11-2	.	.	ASSLEAAYEQY
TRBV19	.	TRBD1	ASSGQGISGNTIY
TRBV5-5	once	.	ASSFQGPDTQY
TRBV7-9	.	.	ASIGQRPEAF
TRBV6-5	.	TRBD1	ASSYQEGQGDEQY
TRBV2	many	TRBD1	AGLGQGSVYEQY
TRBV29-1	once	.	SVDRGVIFYGYT
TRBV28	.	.	ASSLRGVGNTIY
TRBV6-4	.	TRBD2	ASSDSIGLAGTGELF
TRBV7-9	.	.	ASSSPGDPYEQY
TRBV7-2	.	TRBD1	ASSETGGYEQY
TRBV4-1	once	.	ASSPRPGKEETQY
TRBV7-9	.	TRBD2	ASSFKTSGSLDTQY
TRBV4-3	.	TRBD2	ASSPTSHSGNEQF
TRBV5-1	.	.	ASSFETQY
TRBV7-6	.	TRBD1	ASSSAGVGQGDEKLF
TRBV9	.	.	ASSVSQAIGYEQY
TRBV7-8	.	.	ASSSDRRQETQY
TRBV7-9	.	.	ASSPGQGSYNSPLH
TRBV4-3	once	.	ASSQAKVTGELF
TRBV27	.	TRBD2	ASSVGLAGGSSYNEQF